This TCR beta chain was sequenced during a study of blood T cell repertoires in COVID-19. About the study: Italy, Spain and the United States were the sources of the convalescent and acute COVID-19 samples.

Assay used: immunoSEQ multiplex PCR; TCRdb lists only in-frame clones, some missing. The data hold 95,000 to 150,000 clones, with 85% to 90% observed a single time. The germline CDR1 and CDR2 sequences are LNHDA and SQIVND (reference sequence). V gave up 0 bases and J gave up 0 bases, with 14 bases separating them. This CDR3 comprises 17 residues. The sample was peripheral blood. V is TRBV19 and J is TRBJ2-5; D possibly corresponds to TRBD2 (6 bases). The receptor's source is an elderly man with active or convalescent COVID-19. The CDR3 loop reads CASSIDLAGRNQETQYF. The CDR3 bases are TGTGCCAGTAGTATAGATCTTGCGGGGCGAAACCAAGAGACCCAGTACTTC.